This T cell receptor (beta chain) was documented in a study of T cells after yellow fever vaccination. TCRdb reanalysed the 5' RACE reads using MiXCR and keeps one entry per CDR3 protein. The table records around 530,000 distinct CDR3 sequences, 17% of them present only once. A remark on this clonotype: Its antigen is unidentified.

Whole-study findings and limits: The study noted that FACS-sorted repertoires could contain abundant clonotypes contaminating from the bulk population.

V lost 3 bases to trimming and J lost 2 bases; unmatched junction nucleotides: 7. Looked up from germline, CDR1 is KGHSH and CDR2 is LQKENI. The length of the CDR3 is 16 residues. This material consisted of PBMCs, taken more than 4 days after the first yellow fever vaccination. This clonotype was sampled from a man in his late teens or twenties who received the YFV17D yellow fever vaccine. This chain uses TRBV18 with TRBJ2-5, with TRBD2 identical over 9 bases. CDR3 bases: TGTGCCAGCTCACCGCAGACTAGCGGAGCACAAGAGACCCAGTACTTC. Encoded protein: CASSPQTSGAQETQYF.